This is a list of T cell receptor beta chains from one sample in a study of cytomegalovirus exposure and HLA in healthy donors. The table came from immunoSEQ multiplex PCR; TCRdb's copy has only in-frame clones and leaves some out. Here the sample spans nearly 95,000 clones, approximately 7.6% being singletons. Material: PBMCs. These TCRs come from a man between 45 and 60 years old in good health and CMV-seronegative. The CDR3 runs from the conserved cysteine through the conserved F or W. The order of the fields is clone size, D gene, V gene, J gene, CDR3 DNA, CDR3 protein. A D gene is named only where the DNA matches it firmly. The size of a clone is reported for some rows only, either as once, few or many, or as a class for expanded clones.

clone size: .
D gene: TRBD2
V gene: TRBV10-3
J gene: TRBJ2-5
CDR3 DNA: TGTGCCATCAGTGAGTCGACTAGCGGGGGGGCCCGGGAGACCCAGTACTTC
CDR3 protein: CAISESTSGGARETQYF

clone size: few
D gene: .
V gene: TRBV7-6
J gene: TRBJ2-7
CDR3 DNA: TGTGCCAGCAGCTCTACTAACTCAGGGCGGCAGTACTTC
CDR3 protein: CASSSTNSGRQYF

clone size: .
D gene: .
V gene: TRBV28
J gene: TRBJ2-3
CDR3 DNA: TGTGCCAGCAGTTCCCCGGACAGCTCGAACACAGATACGCAGTATTTT
CDR3 protein: CASSSPDSSNTDTQYF

clone size: few
D gene: .
V gene: TRBV6-5
J gene: TRBJ2-3
CDR3 DNA: TGTGCCAGCAGATACCCAATCACGGGTGGCACAGATACGCAGTATTTT
CDR3 protein: CASRYPITGGTDTQYF

clone size: few
D gene: TRBD2
V gene: TRBV30
J gene: TRBJ2-7
CDR3 DNA: TGTGCCTGGAGGAAGGGACTAGACGGAGGCGAGCAGTACTTC
CDR3 protein: CAWRKGLDGGEQYF

clone size: few
D gene: TRBD1
V gene: TRBV4-1
J gene: TRBJ2-3
CDR3 DNA: TGCGCCAGCAGCTACCAGACAGGGGGCGGCACAGATACGCAGTATTTT
CDR3 protein: CASSYQTGGGTDTQYF

clone size: few
D gene: .
V gene: TRBV28
J gene: TRBJ1-1
CDR3 DNA: TGTGCCAGCAGTTTGGGAGGGAGTCTCACTGAAGCTTTCTTT
CDR3 protein: CASSLGGSLTEAFF

clone size: .
D gene: .
V gene: TRBV5-5
J gene: TRBJ2-5
CDR3 DNA: TGTGCCAGCAGCTTATACGGGGTGGAGACCCAGTACTTC
CDR3 protein: CASSLYGVETQYF

clone size: .
D gene: .
V gene: TRBV9
J gene: TRBJ1-3
CDR3 DNA: TGTGCCAGCGGCCAGGGTACGACAACTGGAAACACCATATATTTT
CDR3 protein: CASGQGTTTGNTIYF

clone size: .
D gene: .
V gene: TRBV2
J gene: TRBJ1-1
CDR3 DNA: TGTGCCAGCAGCGCAGGGAACACTGAAGCTTTCTTT
CDR3 protein: CASSAGNTEAFF

clone size: .
D gene: TRBD2
V gene: TRBV19
J gene: TRBJ2-1
CDR3 DNA: TGTGCCAGTAGTACCGGGACTAGCGGGGGGATAAACAATGAGCAGTTCTTC
CDR3 protein: CASSTGTSGGINNEQFF

clone size: .
D gene: TRBD2
V gene: TRBV10-3
J gene: TRBJ2-3
CDR3 DNA: TGTGCCATCAGTGCCACGGGACTAGGTATGCCAGATACGCAGTATTTT
CDR3 protein: CAISATGLGMPDTQYF